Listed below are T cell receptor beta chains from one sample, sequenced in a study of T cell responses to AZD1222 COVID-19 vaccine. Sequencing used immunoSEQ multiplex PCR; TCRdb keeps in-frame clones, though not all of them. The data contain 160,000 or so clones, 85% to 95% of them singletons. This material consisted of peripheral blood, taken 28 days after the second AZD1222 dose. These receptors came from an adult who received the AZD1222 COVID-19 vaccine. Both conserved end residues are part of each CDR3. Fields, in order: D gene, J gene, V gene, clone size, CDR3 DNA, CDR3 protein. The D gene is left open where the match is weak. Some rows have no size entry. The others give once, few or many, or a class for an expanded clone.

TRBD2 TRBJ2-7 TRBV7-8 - TGTGCCAGCAGCTTGCGGGAGAGGGAGCAGTACTTC CASSLREREQYF
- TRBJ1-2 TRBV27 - TGTGCCAGCAGTCCAGACCCGACAGGATACTATGGCTACACCTTC CASSPDPTGYYGYTF
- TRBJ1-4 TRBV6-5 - TGTGCCAGCAGTTACGTCTTCGGTGAAAAACTGTTTTTT CASSYVFGEKLFF
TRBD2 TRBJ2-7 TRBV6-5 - TGTGCCAGCAGTTATTGGGTAGGGACTAGCGATTACGAGCAGTACTTC CASSYWVGTSDYEQYF
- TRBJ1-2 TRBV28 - TGTGCCAGCAGTTATAACTACTATGGCTACACCTTC CASSYNYYGYTF
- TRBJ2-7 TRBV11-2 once TGTGCCAGCAGCTTGGAGGGCAGGCTCATCTACGAGCAGTACTTC CASSLEGRLIYEQYF
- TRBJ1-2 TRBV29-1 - TGCAGCGTTGTGGAACGAGGCTACACCTTC CSVVERGYTF
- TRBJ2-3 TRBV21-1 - TGTGCCAGCCCCCCTCGGGGGCGCACAGATACGCAGTATTTT CASPPRGRTDTQYF
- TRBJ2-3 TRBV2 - TGTGCCAGCAGTGCCCGGGACTTCACTAGCACAGATACGCAGTATTTT CASSARDFTSTDTQYF
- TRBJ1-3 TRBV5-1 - TGCGCCAGCAGCCGGGCCCTGGCGAACTCTGGAAACACCATATATTTT CASSRALANSGNTIYF
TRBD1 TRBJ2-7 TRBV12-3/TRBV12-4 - TGTGCCAGCAGGCGAACAGGGGTACACGAGCAGTACTTC CASRRTGVHEQYF
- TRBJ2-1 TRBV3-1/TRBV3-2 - TGTGCCAGCAGCCAAGTGGGGGATGAGCAGTTCTTC CASSQVGDEQFF
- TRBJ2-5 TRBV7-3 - TGTGCCAGCAGCTTATTGGGGGAGACCCAGTACTTC CASSLLGETQYF
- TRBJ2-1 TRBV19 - TGTGCCAGTAGTGTTGGCGGTCGTACCAATGAGCAGTTCTTC CASSVGGRTNEQFF
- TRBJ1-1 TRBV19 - TGTGCCAGTAGTGCCCTCACCGGGACTGGGGGGACTGAAGCTTTCTTT CASSALTGTGGTEAFF
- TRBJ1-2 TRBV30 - TGTGCCTGGAGTGTAGTAACCGGTGGCTACACCTTC CAWSVVTGGYTF
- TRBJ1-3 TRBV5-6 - TGTGCCAGCAGCTTGGGGGCCAGGGGTCCTGGAAACACCATATATTTT CASSLGARGPGNTIYF
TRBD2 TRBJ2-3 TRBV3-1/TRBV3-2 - TGTGCCAGCAGCCAAGGACTAGCGGGCCTCACAGATACGCAGTATTTT CASSQGLAGLTDTQYF
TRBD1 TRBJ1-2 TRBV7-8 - TGTGCCAGCAGCACAAGCCCCGGGACAGGGGGGGGTGGCTACACCTTC CASSTSPGTGGGGYTF
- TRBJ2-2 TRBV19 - TGTGCCAGTAGTATGGTGCTTACCGGGGAGCTGTTTTTT CASSMVLTGELFF
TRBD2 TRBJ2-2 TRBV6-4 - TGTGCCAGCAGTGACCAGCGGGAGCCTGGGGAGCTGTTTTTT CASSDQREPGELFF
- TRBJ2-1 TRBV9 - TGTGCCAGCAGCGCACTAGTAGACAATGAGCAGTTCTTC CASSALVDNEQFF
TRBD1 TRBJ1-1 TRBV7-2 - TGTGCCAGCAGCCCAGGACAGGGGCGGGGTGGGGCTTTCTTT CASSPGQGRGGAFF
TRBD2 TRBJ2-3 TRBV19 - TGTGCCAGTAGTATAGCCAGCGGGACCCCAGATACGCAGTATTTT CASSIASGTPDTQYF
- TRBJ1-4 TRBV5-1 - TGCGCCAGCAGCTTACAGGGATCAAATGAAAAACTGTTTTTT CASSLQGSNEKLFF
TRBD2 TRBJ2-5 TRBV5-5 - TGTGCCAGCAGCATGACTAGCGGGATGATCCAAGAGACCCAGTACTTC CASSMTSGMIQETQYF
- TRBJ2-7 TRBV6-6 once TGTGCCAGCAGGTACAGCTCCTACGAGCAGTACTTC CASRYSSYEQYF
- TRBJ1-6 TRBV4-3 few TGCGCCAGCAGCCAACAGGGGAATTCACCCCTCCACTTT CASSQQGNSPLHF
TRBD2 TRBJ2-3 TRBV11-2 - TGTGCCAGCACCCCTAGGGAGGGGATCCCTAGCACAGATACGCAGTATTTT CASTPREGIPSTDTQYF
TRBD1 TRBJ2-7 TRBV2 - TGTGCCAGCACCCCAGACAGGGGGCGCGAGCAGTACTTC CASTPDRGREQYF
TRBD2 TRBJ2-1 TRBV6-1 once TGTGCCAGCAGTGAGTCTTACCTTAGCGGGAGCTCCTACAATGAGCAGTTCTTC CASSESYLSGSSYNEQFF
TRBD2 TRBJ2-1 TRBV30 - TGTGCCTGGGGCCGGGGACTAGCGGGTTACAATGAGCAGTTCTTC CAWGRGLAGYNEQFF
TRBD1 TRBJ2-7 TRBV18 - TGTGCCTCCAGGCAGGGGGCCAGCTCCTACGAGCAGTACTTC CASRQGASSYEQYF